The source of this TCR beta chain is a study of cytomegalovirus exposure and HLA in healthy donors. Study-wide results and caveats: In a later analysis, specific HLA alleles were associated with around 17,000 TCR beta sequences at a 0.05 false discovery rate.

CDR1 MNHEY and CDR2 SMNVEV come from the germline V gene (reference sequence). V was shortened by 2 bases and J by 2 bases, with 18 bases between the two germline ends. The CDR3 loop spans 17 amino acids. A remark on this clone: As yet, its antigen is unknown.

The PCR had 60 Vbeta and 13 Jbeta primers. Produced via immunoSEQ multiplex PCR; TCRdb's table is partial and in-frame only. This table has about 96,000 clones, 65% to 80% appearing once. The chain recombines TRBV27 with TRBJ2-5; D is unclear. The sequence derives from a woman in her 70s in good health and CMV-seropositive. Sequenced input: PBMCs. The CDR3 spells CASSLAVGFSQQETQYF. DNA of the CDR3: TGTGCCAGCAGTTTAGCTGTCGGGTTCAGCCAACAAGAGACCCAGTACTTC.